What follows are 10 T cell receptor beta chains derived from one specimen sequenced in a study of blood T cells in healthy people across ages. A second roughly 6 to 12 cycle PCR used barcoded and J-beta primers. TCRdb called the 5' RACE reads again in MiXCR, with one record for every CDR3 protein. The table lists roughly 800,000 distinct CDR3 sequences, roughly 60% of them singletons. Specimen: blood. Receptors were obtained from a man aged 30 to 39 in good health.

V usage is TRBV20-1 and J usage is TRBJ2-3; maybe TRBD1 (5 bases). V shed 1 base and J shed 1 base, with 6 bases lying between them. The V gene's germline CDR1 is DFQATT and CDR2 SNEGSKA (reference sequence). The CDR3 covers 13 residues. The CDR3 nucleotides are TGCAGTGCTAGAGTCAGGGGCACAGATACGCAGTATTTT. This codes for CSARVRGTDTQYF.

J is TRBJ2-7 and V is TRBV11-1; D is possibly TRBD2 (5 bases). Germline CDR1 SGHAT, CDR2 FQDESV (reference sequence). V dropped 5 bases and J dropped 9 bases, with 23 bases sitting between them. The CDR3 spans 15 residues. CDR3 bases: TGTGCCAGCAGCCCCGGGTTCGGGAACCATGCCGGGCAGTACTTC. It codes for CASSPGFGNHAGQYF.

V and J are TRBV20-1 and TRBJ2-3; D possibly corresponds to TRBD1 (6 bases). V lost 0 bases, J lost 5 bases, and 21 bases lay in between. Per germline, CDR1 DFQATT and CDR2 SNEGSKA (reference sequence). The CDR3 contains 17 residues. The CDR3 loop is CSARDENRVFFIDTQYF. The CDR3 DNA is TGCAGTGCTAGAGACGAAAACAGGGTCTTTTTTATAGATACGCAGTATTTT.

This sequence joins TRBV18 and TRBJ2-3; 9 nucleotides align to TRBD1. The CDR3 covers 16 residues. J was trimmed by 3 bases and V by 0 bases; bases with no gene match: 4. Per the germline V gene, CDR1 is KGHSH and CDR2 is LQKENI. DNA of the CDR3: TGTGCCAGCTCACCACCCCGGGACAGGGTAACAGATACGCAGTATTTT. It specifies CASSPPRDRVTDTQYF.

The chain carries TRBV19 and TRBJ2-6; D is uncertain. Per germline, CDR1 LNHDA and CDR2 SQIVND (reference sequence). V dropped 7 bases and J dropped 2 bases, with 9 bases sitting between them. The CDR3 length is 14 residues. CDR3 DNA: TGTGCCAGTATCGATCAAACTGGGGCCAACGTCCTGACTTTC. It specifies CASIDQTGANVLTF.

The rearrangement links TRBV28 to TRBJ2-6, with D possibly TRBD1 on 5 matching bases. The V gene lost 1 base and the J gene lost 4 bases, with 14 bases spanning the gap. Germline lookup yields CDR1 MDHEN and CDR2 SYDVKM. CDR3 length: 17 residues. The CDR3 protein is CASSLYLDILGANVLTF. In DNA form, the CDR3 reads TGTGCCAGCAGTTTATACCTGGACATTCTCGGGGCCAACGTCCTGACTTTC.

The J gene is TRBJ2-3, the V gene TRBV6-2 or TRBV6-3; no clear D gene. The CDR3 runs 14 residues. Germline CDR1 reads MNHEY; CDR2 reads SVGEGT. Deletions cut 6 bases from V and 2 bases from J, with 12 bases between. CDR3 amino acids: CASSVHGSTDTQYF. Here the CDR3 DNA reads TGTGCCAGCAGCGTCCACGGGTCCACAGATACGCAGTATTTT.

In this sample, this clonotype turned up once. CDR3 in DNA: TGTGCCAGCAGTTACGGGGAGGTCACTGAAGCTTTCTTT. Its protein product is CASSYGEVTEAFF. The V and J genes are TRBV6-5 and TRBJ1-1; D gene ambiguous. V was trimmed by 2 bases and J by 4 bases, leaving 8 bases between them. The CDR3 has 13 amino acids. From germline, CDR1 is MNHEY and CDR2 SVGAGI.

CDR3: CASRVQGDEDTGELFF. CDR3 DNA sequence: TGTGCCAGCAGGGTACAGGGTGATGAAGACACCGGGGAGCTGTTTTTT. This rearrangement joins TRBV6-1 to TRBJ2-2; D might be TRBD1 (6 bases). There are 16 residues in the CDR3. Trimming removed 6 bases from V and 3 bases from J, with 17 bases in between. Germline assignment: CDR1 MNHNS and CDR2 SASEGT.

The chain is built from TRBV28 and TRBJ2-7, with TRBD1 as a possible D gene (5 bases). In germline, CDR1 is MDHEN, CDR2 SYDVKM. The CDR3 consists of 15 residues. Trimming removed 3 bases from V and 3 bases from J, with 15 bases in between. CDR3 loop: CASSLTANFFYEQYF. CDR3 DNA: TGTGCCAGCAGTTTGACAGCGAACTTTTTCTACGAGCAGTACTTC.